Presented here are 15 T cell receptor beta chains from one specimen sequenced in a study of cytomegalovirus exposure and HLA in healthy donors. The protocol was immunoSEQ multiplex PCR, while the TCRdb copy is restricted to in-frame clones and leaves out a portion. The profile shows about 160,000 clones, around 85% of them singletons. The sample consisted of PBMCs. The receptors shown here come from a man aged 25-40 years in good health and CMV-seropositive.

Here the CDR3 DNA reads TGTGCCAGCAGCTTGTTCTTCTATTCGGCAGGACTAATTAACTATGGCTACACCTTC. Protein product: CASSLFFYSAGLINYGYTF. The rearrangement joins TRBV5-4 to TRBJ1-2; D gene ambiguous. The germline gives CDR1 SGHNT, CDR2 YYREEE (reference sequence). The CDR3 has 19 residues. The V and J ends lost 1 base and 1 base respectively, with 23 bases between them.

The chain is built from TRBV5-1 and TRBJ1-4, with 8 nucleotides matching TRBD1. The length of the CDR3 is 15 residues. With 6 bases clipped from V and 3 bases from J, the junction kept 7 bases outside the gene matches. Germline CDR1 and CDR2: SGHRS and YFSETQ. Written as DNA, the CDR3 is TGCGCCAGCACTCCTACGACAGGGGCTAATGAAAAACTGTTTTTT. Residues: CASTPTTGANEKLFF.

This chain uses TRBV4-1 with TRBJ1-4, with TRBD1 matching 8 bases. This CDR3 is 17 amino acids long. Germline CDR1 MGHRA, CDR2 YSYEKL. V lost 0 bases to trimming and J lost 3 bases; unmatched junction nucleotides: 6. CDR3 nucleotides: TGCGCCAGCAGCCAAGAGGACAGGGTTACGGCTAATGAAAAACTGTTTTTT. This sequence encodes CASSQEDRVTANEKLFF.

For the CDR3, the DNA is TGTGCCAGCAGCTTAGCTGGGACAGGGAGCACAGATACGCAGTATTTT. This codes for CASSLAGTGSTDTQYF. The chain recombines TRBV7-9 with TRBJ2-3, with 9 bases that match TRBD1. The germline V gene encodes CDR1 SEHNR and CDR2 FQNEAQ (reference sequence). Trimming removed 0 bases from V and 0 bases from J; junction bases left unmatched: 1. This CDR3 has 16 residues.

The chain is built from TRBV25-1 and TRBJ2-7, with a possible D match to TRBD2 (5 bases). Germline CDR1 reads MGHDK; CDR2 reads SYGVNS. CDR3 size: 14 residues. With 5 bases removed from V and 2 bases from J, the gap between germline ends came to 13 bases. CDR3 protein: CASSHWTDPYEQYF. DNA for the CDR3: TGTGCCAGCAGTCATTGGACTGACCCCTACGAGCAGTACTTC.

The rearrangement uses TRBV5-1 and TRBJ2-3; the D gene is possibly TRBD1 (5 bases). V lost 4 bases, J lost 5 bases, and 14 bases lay in between. Germline V CDR1 and CDR2: SGHRS, YFSETQ. The CDR3 has 14 amino acids. As DNA, the CDR3 is TGCGCCAGCAGCCTCTGGGGAACAGGAGATACGCAGTATTTT. Its protein is CASSLWGTGDTQYF.

The chain carries TRBV4-1 and TRBJ2-3, with D uncertain. Germline V gene data show CDR1 as MGHRA and CDR2 as YSYEKL. V was trimmed by 1 base and J by 3 bases, leaving 5 bases between them. This CDR3 is built from 13 residues. The DNA of the CDR3 is TGCGCCAGCAGCCAAGTTCGGACAGATACGCAGTATTTT. Translated: CASSQVRTDTQYF.

V and J are TRBV19 and TRBJ1-1; 7 nucleotides match TRBD1. Looked up from germline, CDR1 is LNHDA and CDR2 is SQIVND (reference sequence). The V segment lost 2 bases and the J segment 2 bases; nucleotides outside the gene matches: 8. This CDR3 comprises 16 residues. CDR3 residues: CASSIRPGGLNTEAFF. For the CDR3, the DNA is TGTGCCAGTAGTATAAGGCCAGGGGGGCTAAACACTGAAGCTTTCTTT. The full variable domain, its missing parts supplied by reference TRBV19 and TRBJ1-1, is DGGITQSPKYLFRKEGQNVTLSCEQNLNHDAMYWYRQDPGQGLRLIYYSQIVNDFQKGDIAEGYSVSREKKESFPLTVTSAQKNPTAFYLCASSIRPGGLNTEAFFGQGTRLTVV.

This sequence joins TRBV5-1 and TRBJ2-7; tentative D call: TRBD1 (5 bases). The CDR3 contains 14 residues. Germline V gives CDR1 SGHRS, CDR2 YFSETQ. The V gene lost 3 bases and the J gene lost 3 bases, with 13 bases spanning the gap. CDR3 coding DNA: TGCGCCAGCAGCTCTATGATCGACAGCTACGAGCAGTACTTC. It encodes CASSSMIDSYEQYF.

The chain is built from TRBV7-2 and TRBJ2-1; D is possibly TRBD1 (6 bases). This CDR3 region has 15 residues. Germline loops: CDR1 SGHTA, CDR2 FQGNSA. Trimming stripped 1 base from V and 4 bases from J, with 11 bases between. Here the CDR3 reads CASSLGQVSYNEQFF. The CDR3 DNA reads TGTGCCAGCAGCTTAGGACAGGTTTCATACAATGAGCAGTTCTTC.

As for this clone: Other DNA sequences from this sample encode an identical CDR3 as well. The V gene is TRBV4-3, the J gene TRBJ1-2; 7 nucleotides line up with TRBD1. CDR3 length equals 15 residues. The V and J ends lost 0 bases and 4 bases, in that order; junction bases with no gene match: 5. The V gene's germline CDR1 is LGHNA and CDR2 YSLEER. CDR3 nucleotides: TGCGCCAGCAGCCAAGAAAGGGGGCTGAGCTATGGCTACACCTTC. It yields the protein CASSQERGLSYGYTF.

The table lists this clone with a count of one. The V gene is TRBV2, the J gene TRBJ2-5, with a possible D match to TRBD2 (6 bases). The CDR3 is 13 residues long. The germline V gene has CDR1 SNHLY and CDR2 FYNNEI. Between the trimmed V and J ends, which lost 8 bases and 4 bases, there was a span of 14 bases. This CDR3 reads CASATLEGETQYF. In DNA, the CDR3 is TGTGCCAGCGCCACTTTGGAGGGAGAGACCCAGTACTTC.

The chain employs TRBV2 and TRBJ2-1, with TRBD1 matching 10 bases. Germline loops: CDR1 SNHLY, CDR2 FYNNEI. The V and J ends lost 3 bases and 4 bases, in that order; junction bases with no gene match: 6. The CDR3 sequence is 16 residues long. CDR3: CASSDPGQGSYNEQFF. The CDR3 nucleotides are TGTGCCAGCAGTGATCCGGGACAGGGGTCATACAATGAGCAGTTCTTC. Variable domain in full (rest from reference TRBV2 and TRBJ2-1): EPEVTQTPSHQVTQMGQEVILRCVPISNHLYFYWYRQILGQKVEFLVSFYNNEISEKSEIFDDQFSVERPDGSNFTLKIRSTKLEDSAMYFCASSDPGQGSYNEQFFGPGTRLTVL.

V is TRBV19 and J is TRBJ2-5; a possible D gene is TRBD1 (6 bases). The CDR3 sequence is 14 residues long. V lost 1 base and J 1 base, leaving 7 bases between the germline ends. CDR1 is LNHDA, CDR2 SQIVND, per germline (reference sequence). As DNA, the CDR3 is TGTGCCAGTAGTATAGTGGACAGCCAAGAGACCCAGTACTTC. Amino acids: CASSIVDSQETQYF.

This sequence joins TRBV6-5 and TRBJ2-5, with a possible D match to TRBD2 (7 bases). Germline loops: CDR1 MNHEY, CDR2 SVGAGI. The CDR3 is 15 amino acids. Between the trimmed V and J ends, which lost 5 bases and 5 bases, there was a span of 18 bases. The CDR3: CASSGGGGSSETQYF. In DNA form, the CDR3 reads TGTGCCAGCAGTGGGGGCGGGGGCAGTTCGGAGACCCAGTACTTC.